These 30 T cell receptor beta chains came from one sample sequenced in a study of control samples from healthy donors and cancer patients. The repertoire was sequenced with immunoSEQ multiplex PCR; TCRdb's copy has only in-frame clones and lacks some. Here the sample spans about 270,000 clones, over 75% being singletons. The sequencing sample was made of PBMCs. These receptors were collected from an older woman with lung cancer.

This chain uses TRBV7-9 with TRBJ2-3, with TRBD2 matching over 8 bases. Germline V CDR1 and CDR2: SEHNR, FQNEAQ (reference sequence). This CDR3 has 14 amino acids. Here the CDR3 DNA reads TGTGCAGAAAGGTCGGGAGGGGAGACAGATACGCAGTATTTT. Residues: CAERSGGETDTQYF.

The CDR3 DNA reads as TGTGCCAGCAGCTCGGGACAGCGCGACTATGGCTACACCTTC. This gives the protein CASSSGQRDYGYTF. The chain is built from TRBV5-6 and TRBJ1-2, with 7 bases lining up with TRBD1. J lost 3 bases, V lost 3 bases, and 5 bases had no gene match. This CDR3 is built from 14 residues. Germline V gives CDR1 SGHDT, CDR2 YYEEEE.

This clone was recorded once. V usage is TRBV6-5 and J usage is TRBJ2-1; TRBD2 aligns across 10 bases. The junction had 8 bases not matched to a gene; V was cut back by 0 bases and J by 9 bases. The CDR3 sequence is 16 residues long. Germline CDR1 MNHEY, CDR2 SVGAGI. DNA for the CDR3: TGTGCCAGCAGTTACTCTGGAGCTAGCGGGAGTGGTGAGCAGTTCTTC. Translation: CASSYSGASGSGEQFF.

The rearrangement joins TRBV30 to TRBJ1-6; weak D call: TRBD1 (5 bases). This CDR3 has 16 amino acids. Looked up from germline, CDR1 is GTSNPN and CDR2 is SVGIG (reference sequence). Between the trimmed V and J ends, which lost 0 bases and 10 bases, there was a span of 19 bases. As DNA, the CDR3 is TGTGCCTGGAGTGTATTCGGGGCCTGGGAGGGATCACCCCTCCACTTT. This encodes CAWSVFGAWEGSPLHF.

CDR3 sequence reads: CATAIDRVAQPQHF. CDR3 sequence (DNA): TGTGCCACCGCAATAGACAGGGTTGCTCAGCCCCAGCATTTT. The V gene is TRBV15, the J gene TRBJ1-5; TRBD1 agrees at 7 bases. This CDR3 region has 14 residues. The V gene's germline CDR1 is LNHNV and CDR2 YYDKDF (reference sequence). With 8 bases clipped from V and 6 bases from J, the junction kept 10 bases outside the gene matches. Full variable domain (remainder filled in from reference TRBV15 and TRBJ1-5): DAMVIQNPRYQVTQFGKPVTLSCSQTLNHNVMYWYQQKSSQAPKLLFHYYDKDFNNEADTPDNFQSRRPNTSFCFLDIRSPGLGDTAMYLCATAIDRVAQPQHFGDGTRLSIL.

The chain recombines TRBV12-2 with TRBJ1-4; the table gives TRBD1 as D, unverified against the DNA. TRBV12-2 is a pseudogene. CDR3 length equals 15 residues. CDR3 amino acids: CASRSYGQGGEKLFF. For the CDR3, the DNA is TGTGCAAGTCGTTCTTATGGACAGGGAGGAGAAAAACTGTTTTTT.

The J gene is TRBJ2-5, the V gene TRBV2; TRBD1 aligns across 8 bases. CDR1 is SNHLY, CDR2 FYNNEI, per germline. This CDR3 has 15 residues. The ends lost 4 bases at V and 2 bases at J; junction bases unmatched: 6. DNA of the CDR3: TGTGCCAGCAGTGGTGGACAGGGCCCTCAAGAGACCCAGTACTTC. This sequence encodes CASSGGQGPQETQYF.

CDR3 amino acids: CASSLVGPAGDTEAFF. For the CDR3, the DNA is TGCGCCAGCAGCTTGGTGGGGCCCGCCGGGGACACTGAAGCTTTCTTT. V and J are TRBV5-1 and TRBJ1-1, with a possible D match to TRBD1 (5 bases). Germline-derived CDR1 and CDR2 are SGHRS and YFSETQ. The CDR3 length is 16 residues. The germline V and J ends were trimmed by 0 bases and 3 bases, with 15 bases remaining between them.

This clone was detected only once. The genes are TRBV5-1 and TRBJ2-7; maybe TRBD1 (6 bases). Germline CDR1 reads SGHRS; CDR2 reads YFSETQ. CDR3 size: 15 residues. With 4 bases removed from V and 0 bases from J, the gap between germline ends came to 14 bases. Here the CDR3 reads CASSPRQDISYEQYF. CDR3 DNA sequence: TGCGCCAGCAGCCCGAGACAGGATATCTCCTACGAGCAGTACTTC.

V is TRBV5-6 and J is TRBJ2-3; D remains unclear. The CDR3 runs to 13 residues. V was shortened by 0 bases and J by 2 bases, with 4 bases between the two germline ends. Per germline, CDR1 SGHDT and CDR2 YYEEEE. CDR3 amino acids: CASSLANTDTQYF. CDR3 DNA sequence: TGTGCCAGCAGCTTGGCCAACACAGATACGCAGTATTTT.

The chain employs TRBV5-6 and TRBJ2-1; weak D call: TRBD1 (6 bases). In germline, CDR1 is SGHDT, CDR2 YYEEEE. The CDR3 has 16 residues. Trimming shortened V by 1 base and J by 2 bases, and 13 bases separated the two germline ends. The CDR3 sequence: CASSLYEGEAYNEQFF. In DNA form, the CDR3 reads TGTGCCAGCAGCTTGTACGAGGGGGAAGCCTACAATGAGCAGTTCTTC.

The chain combines TRBV9 with TRBJ2-3; 11 bases line up with TRBD1. The CDR3 is made up of 16 amino acids. The trim removed 0 bases at V and 5 bases at J, leaving 5 bases unmatched. Germline V gene sequence: CDR1 SGDLS, CDR2 YYNGEE. CDR3 nucleotides: TGTGCCAGCAGCGTAGTAGGGACAGGGGGAGGAGATACGCAGTATTTT. Translating it yields CASSVVGTGGGDTQYF.

This rearrangement joins TRBV2 to TRBJ2-1, with 8 positions matching TRBD2. This CDR3 comprises 15 residues. J was trimmed by 6 bases and V by 5 bases; bases with no gene match: 9. CDR1 and CDR2 (germline): SNHLY, FYNNEI. CDR3 amino acids: CASSRSGSKGNEQFF. DNA of the CDR3: TGTGCCAGCAGTAGGAGCGGGAGCAAGGGCAATGAGCAGTTCTTC.

V usage is TRBV5-1 and J usage is TRBJ1-1; perhaps TRBD1 as D (5 bases). The V end lost 4 bases, the J end lost 1 base, and 23 bases lay between the germline ends. The germline V gene has CDR1 SGHRS and CDR2 YFSETQ. This CDR3 region has 18 residues. The DNA of the CDR3 is TGCGCCAGCAGCCCCACCCCCTCCGGGACGTCGGCGAACACTGAAGCTTTCTTT. It translates to CASSPTPSGTSANTEAFF.

The V and J genes are TRBV19 and TRBJ2-3; 7 bases align to TRBD1. Germline V gene lookup returns CDR1 LNHDA and CDR2 SQIVND (reference sequence). The V gene end was trimmed by 5 bases and the J gene end by 1 base; junction bases not matched to a gene: 15. The CDR3 sequence is 18 residues long. Written as DNA, the CDR3 is TGTGCCAGTAGTGACCAGCCGACAGGGAGCTTCCGCACAGATACGCAGTATTTT. Its translation is CASSDQPTGSFRTDTQYF.

The V call is TRBV10-3, the J call TRBJ2-3, with D possibly matching TRBD1 (6 bases). Germline V gene sequence: CDR1 ENHRY, CDR2 SYGVKD. The CDR3 contains 15 residues. Trimming removed 0 bases from V and 7 bases from J, with 14 bases in between. In DNA, the CDR3 is TGTGCCATCAGTGAGTCGGGACCAGGGGTGAATACGCAGTATTTT. It specifies CAISESGPGVNTQYF.

This chain connects TRBV30 to TRBJ2-2; a possible D gene is TRBD1 (5 bases). Germline values: CDR1 GTSNPN, CDR2 SVGIG (reference sequence). V was shortened by 5 bases and J by 2 bases, with 9 bases between the two germline ends. The CDR3 consists of 13 residues. CDR3 DNA: TGTGCCTGGTGTACAGGTAACACCGGGGAGCTGTTTTTT. Translating gives CAWCTGNTGELFF. Together with reference TRBV30 and TRBJ2-2, the CDR3 gives the full variable domain: SQTIHQWPATLVQPVGSPLSLECTVEGTSNPNLYWYRQAAGRGLQLLFYSVGIGQISSEVPQNLSASRPQDRQFILSSKKLLLSDSGFYLCAWCTGNTGELFFGEGSRLTVL.

The chain's CDR3 is CASSRYTGRDTGELFF. The CDR3 DNA reads as TGTGCCAGCAGCCGGTACACAGGGAGAGACACCGGGGAGCTGTTTTTT. The chain joins TRBV5-5 to TRBJ2-2; a possible D gene is TRBD1 (6 bases). CDR3 length: 16 amino acids. V dropped 4 bases and J dropped 3 bases, with 16 bases sitting between them. Per germline, CDR1 SGHKS and CDR2 YYEKEE (reference sequence).

V and J are TRBV4-1 and TRBJ2-5; TRBD1 or TRBD2 may be the D gene (5 bases each). This CDR3 is 15 amino acids long. V shed 0 bases and J shed 1 base, with 9 bases lying between them. Germline values: CDR1 MGHRA, CDR2 YSYEKL. The CDR3 DNA reads TGCGCCAGCAGCCAAGAGGGGACGGCCCAAGAGACCCAGTACTTC. As protein: CASSQEGTAQETQYF.

The rearrangement uses TRBV6-5 and TRBJ1-1; a possible D gene is TRBD1 (6 bases). The V end was cut by 5 bases, the J end by 2 bases, with 9 bases between. The germline CDR1 and CDR2 sequences are MNHEY and SVGAGI. The CDR3 has 13 residues. CDR3 protein: CASSQTGNTEAFF. CDR3 DNA sequence: TGTGCCAGCAGTCAGACAGGAAACACTGAAGCTTTCTTT.

This rearrangement joins TRBV5-1 to TRBJ2-3, with D maybe TRBD2 (5 bases). V was pared by 6 bases and J by 1 base, with 12 bases between. Germline assignment: CDR1 SGHRS and CDR2 YFSETQ. This CDR3 has 14 residues. This CDR3 is CASMDPGGTDTQYF. CDR3 in DNA: TGCGCCAGCATGGACCCCGGGGGCACAGATACGCAGTATTTT.

The genes are TRBV6-5 and TRBJ1-1, with D tentatively TRBD1 (6 bases). The CDR3 extends over 11 amino acids. Germline CDR1 and CDR2: MNHEY and SVGAGI. V was shortened by 8 bases and J by 2 bases, with 6 bases between the two germline ends. CDR3 nucleotides: TGTGCCAGCGGGGGCAACACTGAAGCTTTCTTT. It codes for CASGGNTEAFF.

V usage is TRBV18 and J usage is TRBJ1-4, with D unclear. Trimming removed 6 bases at V and 8 bases at J, with 16 bases between. The CDR3 extends over 14 amino acids. Germline loops: CDR1 KGHSH, CDR2 LQKENI. CDR3 bases: TGTGCCAGCTCCCCCTCCGCGGGGTGGGAAAAACTGTTTTTT. Protein: CASSPSAGWEKLFF. The whole variable domain, filled in from reference TRBV18 and TRBJ1-4, reads NAGVMQNPRHLVRRRGQEARLRCSPMKGHSHVYWYRQLPEEGLKFMVYLQKENIIDESGMPKERFSAEFPKEGPSILRIQQVVRGDSAAYFCASSPSAGWEKLFFGSGTQLSVL.

The rearrangement uses TRBV19 and TRBJ1-2; D is uncertain. The CDR3 is 15 amino acids. From germline, CDR1 is LNHDA and CDR2 SQIVND (reference sequence). With 5 bases removed from V and 1 base from J, the gap between germline ends came to 14 bases. The CDR3 DNA follows: TGTGCCAGTAGTCCCGGTCCGGAAATTAACTATGGCTACACCTTC. It codes for CASSPGPEINYGYTF.

Comments on this clone: The same CDR3 can be traced to other DNA sequences in this sample. This chain joins TRBV18 and TRBJ2-5; D call uncertain. The V gene lost 2 bases and the J gene lost 1 base, with 5 bases spanning the gap. From germline, CDR1 is KGHSH and CDR2 LQKENI. CDR3 length equals 13 residues. CDR3 in amino acids: CASSPTPQETQYF. The CDR3 DNA reads as TGTGCCAGCTCACCAACCCCCCAAGAGACCCAGTACTTC.

This chain joins TRBV15 and TRBJ1-4, with D maybe TRBD1 (5 bases). This CDR3 has 16 amino acids. V was clipped by 5 bases and J by 0 bases, with 13 bases between them. Germline V gene sequence: CDR1 LNHNV, CDR2 YYDKDF (reference sequence). The CDR3 loop is CATSPRGVTTNEKLFF. CDR3 bases: TGTGCCACCAGCCCCCGGGGGGTCACAACTAATGAAAAACTGTTTTTT.

V and J are TRBV7-8 and TRBJ1-2; D is ambiguous. CDR3 size: 14 residues. The germline CDR1 and CDR2 sequences are SGHVS and FQNEAQ. V lost 1 base to trimming and J lost 1 base, with 7 bases between them. This chain's CDR3 is CASSLVVDNYGYTF. As DNA, the CDR3 is TGTGCCAGCAGCTTAGTTGTAGATAACTATGGCTACACCTTC.

This clone appeared once. The genes are TRBV2 and TRBJ1-4; D unresolved. From germline, CDR1 is SNHLY and CDR2 FYNNEI. This CDR3 spans 11 amino acids. With 4 bases removed from V and 10 bases from J, the gap between germline ends came to 7 bases. Here the CDR3 DNA reads TGTGCCAGCAGTGGTTTCGGAAAACTGTTTTTT. This codes for CASSGFGKLFF.

The gene calls are TRBV29-1 and TRBJ2-7; 8 positions agree with TRBD1. This CDR3 has 11 residues. The V gene end was trimmed by 7 bases and the J gene end by 6 bases; junction bases not matched to a gene: 5. In germline, CDR1 is SQVTM, CDR2 ANQGSEA. CDR3 in DNA: TGCAGCGCCTCGACAGGGGCCGAGCAGTACTTC. Its translation is CSASTGAEQYF.

The chain links TRBV5-1 to TRBJ2-2; TRBD2 might be the D (6 bases). Deletions cut 1 base from V and 5 bases from J, with 18 bases between. The CDR3 runs to 17 residues. The germline V gene has CDR1 SGHRS and CDR2 YFSETQ. The CDR3 coding sequence is TGCGCCAGCAGCTTGCGGGGGACCGGCTTAGGTACCGGGGAGCTGTTTTTT. It yields the protein CASSLRGTGLGTGELFF.